Sequencing of this TCR beta chain was carried out in a study of T-cell reconstitution after alpha-beta-depleted transplantation in children. The CDR3 spans 16 residues. Germline assignment: CDR1 SEHNR and CDR2 FQNEAQ (reference sequence). V lost 1 base and J 0 bases, leaving 11 bases between the germline ends. Unique molecular identifiers were incorporated when the TCRbeta library was constructed. TCRdb used MiXCR to reprocess the PCR reads, holding one entry per CDR3 protein. The sample lists 75,000 to 100,000 distinct CDR3 sequences; roughly 8.4% were seen once. In this sample, this clonotype turned up a few times.

The sequencing used PBMCs from the stem cell graft donor, collected from the stem cell graft. This rearrangement joins TRBV7-9 to TRBJ2-3; perhaps TRBD2 as D (5 bases). The clonotype comes from a human donor who donated a stem cell graft to a child with congenital amegakaryocytic thrombocytopenia. CDR3 coding DNA: TGTGCCAGCAGCTTAGTGATTAGGACTAGCACAGATACGCAGTATTTT. Translation: CASSLVIRTSTDTQYF.